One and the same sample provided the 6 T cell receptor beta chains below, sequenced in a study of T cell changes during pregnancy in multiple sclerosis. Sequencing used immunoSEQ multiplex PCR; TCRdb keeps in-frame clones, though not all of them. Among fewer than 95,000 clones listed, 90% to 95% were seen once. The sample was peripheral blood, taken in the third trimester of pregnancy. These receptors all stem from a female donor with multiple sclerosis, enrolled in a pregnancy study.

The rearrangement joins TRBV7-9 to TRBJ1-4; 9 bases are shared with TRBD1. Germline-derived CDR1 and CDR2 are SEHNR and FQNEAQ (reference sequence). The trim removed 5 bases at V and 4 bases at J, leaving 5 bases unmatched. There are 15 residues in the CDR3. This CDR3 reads CASSLGDRDNEKLFF. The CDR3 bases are TGTGCCAGCAGCCTAGGGGACAGGGATAATGAAAAACTGTTTTTT.

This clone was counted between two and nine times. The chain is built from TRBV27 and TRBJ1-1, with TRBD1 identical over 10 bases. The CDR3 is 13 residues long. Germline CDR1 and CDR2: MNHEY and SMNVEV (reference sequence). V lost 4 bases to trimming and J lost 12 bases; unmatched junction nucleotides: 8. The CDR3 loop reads CASSSSRQGATFF. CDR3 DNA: TGTGCCAGCAGTTCCTCTCGACAGGGGGCGACTTTCTTT.

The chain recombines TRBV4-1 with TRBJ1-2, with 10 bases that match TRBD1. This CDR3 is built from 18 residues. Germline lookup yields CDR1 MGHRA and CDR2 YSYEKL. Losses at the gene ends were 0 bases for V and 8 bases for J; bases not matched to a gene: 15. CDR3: CASSQERDRGSITEGYTF. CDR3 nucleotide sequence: TGCGCCAGCAGCCAAGAGAGGGACAGGGGATCCATAACGGAAGGCTACACCTTC.

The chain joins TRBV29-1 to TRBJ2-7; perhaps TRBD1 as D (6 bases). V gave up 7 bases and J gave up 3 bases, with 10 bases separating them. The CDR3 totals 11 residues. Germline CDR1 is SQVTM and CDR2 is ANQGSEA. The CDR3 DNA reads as TGCAGCGCCAGGGGTTTCTACGAGCAGTACTTC. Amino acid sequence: CSARGFYEQYF.

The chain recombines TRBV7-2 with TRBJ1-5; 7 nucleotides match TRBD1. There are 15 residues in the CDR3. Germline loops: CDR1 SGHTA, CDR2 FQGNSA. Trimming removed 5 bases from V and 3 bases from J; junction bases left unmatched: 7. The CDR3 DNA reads TGTGCCAGCAGCCAGGGGGGACTTCTCAATCAGCCCCAGCATTTT. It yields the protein CASSQGGLLNQPQHF.

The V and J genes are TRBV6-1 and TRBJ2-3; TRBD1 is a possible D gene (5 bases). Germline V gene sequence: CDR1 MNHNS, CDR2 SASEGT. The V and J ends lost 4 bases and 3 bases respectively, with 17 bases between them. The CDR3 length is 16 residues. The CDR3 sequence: CASSGSVGRGTDTQYF. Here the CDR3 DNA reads TGTGCCAGCAGTGGCTCGGTGGGGCGCGGTACAGATACGCAGTATTTT.